These 4 T cell receptor beta chains came from one sample sequenced in a study of cytomegalovirus exposure and HLA in healthy donors. PCR was performed using 60 Vbeta and 13 Jbeta primers. Sequenced by immunoSEQ multiplex PCR; TCRdb stores in-frame clones only, minus some. Its table records tens of thousands of clones. Sequenced sample: PBMCs. The source is a male donor in good health and CMV-seropositive.

CDR3 region: CASSQGVGQPQHF. CDR3 sequence (DNA): TGCGCCAGCAGCCAAGGGGTCGGGCAGCCCCAGCATTTT. V usage is TRBV4-1 and J usage is TRBJ1-5, with D unclear. The germline CDR1 and CDR2 sequences are MGHRA and YSYEKL. This CDR3 spans 13 amino acids. V dropped 1 base and J dropped 7 bases, with 8 bases sitting between them.

The chain is built from TRBV29-1 and TRBJ2-5, with 7 positions matching TRBD2. Germline V gene lookup returns CDR1 SQVTM and CDR2 ANQGSEA. The CDR3 is made up of 13 amino acids. The ends lost 5 bases at V and 4 bases at J; junction bases unmatched: 7. CDR3 DNA sequence: TGCAGCGTTAGTGGTACGGGGGGAGAGACCCAGTACTTC. Encoded protein: CSVSGTGGETQYF. Full variable domain (remainder filled in from reference TRBV29-1 and TRBJ2-5): SAVISQKPSRDICQRGTSLTIQCQVDSQVTMMFWYRQQPGQSLTLIATANQGSEATYESGFVIDKFPISRPNLTFSTLTVSNMSPEDSSIYLCSVSGTGGETQYFGPGTRLLVL.

The chain uses TRBV10-3 and TRBJ2-3, with D hard to call. Deletions cut 6 bases from V and 4 bases from J, with 5 bases between. Germline CDR1 reads ENHRY; CDR2 reads SYGVKD. CDR3 size: 11 residues. Here the CDR3 DNA reads TGTGCCATCAGCCCATCAGATACGCAGTATTTT. Its protein is CAISPSDTQYF.

The chain carries TRBV5-1 and TRBJ2-1; TRBD2 matches at 10 bases. Trimming at V came to 4 bases and at J to 5 bases, leaving 3 bases not matched to a gene. The CDR3 runs 14 residues. CDR1 and CDR2 from the germline V gene are SGHRS and YFSETQ. CDR3 sequence: CASSAGLANNEQFF. In DNA form, the CDR3 reads TGCGCCAGCAGCGCGGGACTAGCGAACAATGAGCAGTTCTTC.